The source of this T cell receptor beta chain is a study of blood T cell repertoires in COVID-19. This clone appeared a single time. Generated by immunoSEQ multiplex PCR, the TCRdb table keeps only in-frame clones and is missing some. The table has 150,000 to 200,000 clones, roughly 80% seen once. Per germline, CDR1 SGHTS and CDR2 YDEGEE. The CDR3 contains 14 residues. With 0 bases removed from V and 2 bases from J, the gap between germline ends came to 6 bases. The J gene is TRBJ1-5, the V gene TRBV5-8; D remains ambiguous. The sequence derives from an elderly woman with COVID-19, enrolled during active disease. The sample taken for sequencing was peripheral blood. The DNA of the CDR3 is TGTGCCAGCAGCTTGGTGTTAGGCAATCAGCCCCAGCATTTT. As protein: CASSLVLGNQPQHF.